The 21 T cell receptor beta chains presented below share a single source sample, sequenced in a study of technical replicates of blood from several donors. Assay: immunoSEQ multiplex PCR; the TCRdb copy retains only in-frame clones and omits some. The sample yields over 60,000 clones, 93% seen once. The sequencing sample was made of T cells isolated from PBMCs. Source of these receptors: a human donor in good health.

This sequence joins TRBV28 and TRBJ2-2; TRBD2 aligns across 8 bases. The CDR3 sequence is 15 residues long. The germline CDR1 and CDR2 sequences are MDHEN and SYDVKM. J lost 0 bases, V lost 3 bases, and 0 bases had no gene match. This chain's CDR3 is CASSLGLANTGELFF. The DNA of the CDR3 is TGTGCCAGCAGTTTGGGACTAGCGAACACCGGGGAGCTGTTTTTT.

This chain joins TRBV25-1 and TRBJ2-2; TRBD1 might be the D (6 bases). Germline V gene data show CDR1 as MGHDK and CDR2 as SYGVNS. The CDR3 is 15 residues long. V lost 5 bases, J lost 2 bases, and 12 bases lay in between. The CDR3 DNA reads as TGTGCCAGCAGTCCCGGGACACTTAACACCGGGGAGCTGTTTTTT. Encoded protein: CASSPGTLNTGELFF. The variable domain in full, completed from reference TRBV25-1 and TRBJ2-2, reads EADIYQTPRYLVIGTGKKITLECSQTMGHDKMYWYQQDPGMELHLIHYSYGVNSTEKGDLSSESTVSRIRTEHFPLTLESARPSHTSQYLCASSPGTLNTGELFFGEGSRLTVL.

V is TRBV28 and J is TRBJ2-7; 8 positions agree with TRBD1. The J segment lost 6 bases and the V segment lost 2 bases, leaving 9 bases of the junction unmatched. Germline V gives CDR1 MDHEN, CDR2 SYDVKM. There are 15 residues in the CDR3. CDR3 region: CASSLEGWTGLEQYF. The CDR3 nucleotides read TGTGCCAGCAGTTTAGAGGGTTGGACAGGGCTCGAGCAGTACTTC.

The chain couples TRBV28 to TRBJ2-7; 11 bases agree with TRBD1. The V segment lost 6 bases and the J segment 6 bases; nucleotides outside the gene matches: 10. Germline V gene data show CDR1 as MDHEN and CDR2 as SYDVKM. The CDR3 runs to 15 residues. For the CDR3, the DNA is TGTGCCAGCAGCATTTCAACCGGGACAGGGGGCGAGCAGTACTTC. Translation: CASSISTGTGGEQYF.

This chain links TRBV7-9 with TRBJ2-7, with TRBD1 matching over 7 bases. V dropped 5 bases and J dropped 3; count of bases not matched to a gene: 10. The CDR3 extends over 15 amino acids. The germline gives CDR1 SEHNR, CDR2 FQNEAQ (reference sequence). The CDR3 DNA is TGTGCCAGCAGCCCTCGTGATAGGGGGCTCTACGAGCAGTACTTC. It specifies CASSPRDRGLYEQYF. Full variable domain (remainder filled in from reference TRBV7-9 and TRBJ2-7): DTGVSQNPRHKITKRGQNVTFRCDPISEHNRLYWYRQTLGQGPEFLTYFQNEAQLEKSRLLSDRFSAERPKGSFSTLEIQRTEQGDSAMYLCASSPRDRGLYEQYFGPGTRLTVT.

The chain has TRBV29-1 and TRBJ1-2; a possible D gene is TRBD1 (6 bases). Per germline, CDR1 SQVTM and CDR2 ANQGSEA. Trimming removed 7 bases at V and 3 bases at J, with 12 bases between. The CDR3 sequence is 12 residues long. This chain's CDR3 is CSARPGDYGYTF. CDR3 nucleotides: TGCAGCGCCAGACCAGGGGACTATGGCTACACCTTC.

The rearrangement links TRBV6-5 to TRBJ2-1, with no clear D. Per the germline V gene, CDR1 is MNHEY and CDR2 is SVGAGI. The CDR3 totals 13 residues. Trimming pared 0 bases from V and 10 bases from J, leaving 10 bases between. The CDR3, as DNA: TGTGCCAGCAGTTACTCGATTACCCGGGAGCAGTTCTTC. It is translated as CASSYSITREQFF.

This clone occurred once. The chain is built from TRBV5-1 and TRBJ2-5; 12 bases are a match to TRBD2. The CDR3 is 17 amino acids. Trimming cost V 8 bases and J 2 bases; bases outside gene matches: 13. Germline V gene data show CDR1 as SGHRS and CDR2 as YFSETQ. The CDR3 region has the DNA TGCGCCAGTAGTAGAAATTCGGGGACTAGCGGGCAAGAGACCCAGTACTTC. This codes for CASSRNSGTSGQETQYF. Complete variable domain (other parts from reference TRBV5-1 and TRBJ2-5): KAGVTQTPRYLIKTRGQQVTLSCSPISGHRSVSWYQQTPGQGLQFLFEYFSETQRNKGNFPGRFSGRQFSNSRSEMNVSTLELGDSALYLCASSRNSGTSGQETQYFGPGTRLLVL.

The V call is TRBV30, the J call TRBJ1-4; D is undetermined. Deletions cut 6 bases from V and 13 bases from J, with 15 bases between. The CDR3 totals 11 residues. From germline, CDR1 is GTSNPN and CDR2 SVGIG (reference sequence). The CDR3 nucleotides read TGTGCCTGCTCGGGGTTAAATGGACTGTTTTTT. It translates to CACSGLNGLFF.

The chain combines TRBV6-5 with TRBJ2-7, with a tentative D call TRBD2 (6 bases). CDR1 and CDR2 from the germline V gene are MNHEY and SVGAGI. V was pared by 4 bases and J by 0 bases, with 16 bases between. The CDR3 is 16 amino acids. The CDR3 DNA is TGTGCCAGCAGTTTGTACTCGGCGGGGACCTCCTACGAGCAGTACTTC. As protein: CASSLYSAGTSYEQYF.

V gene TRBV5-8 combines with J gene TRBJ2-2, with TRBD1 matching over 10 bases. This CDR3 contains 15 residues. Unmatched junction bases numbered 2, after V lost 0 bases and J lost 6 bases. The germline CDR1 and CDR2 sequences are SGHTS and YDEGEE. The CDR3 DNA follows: TGTGCCAGCAGCTTGGGACAGGGGGCGGCCGGGGAGCTGTTTTTT. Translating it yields CASSLGQGAAGELFF.

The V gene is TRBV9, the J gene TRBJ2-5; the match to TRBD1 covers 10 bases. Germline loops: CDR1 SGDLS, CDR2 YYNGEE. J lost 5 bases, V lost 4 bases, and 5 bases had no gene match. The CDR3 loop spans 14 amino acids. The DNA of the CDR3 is TGTGCCAGCAGCCCGGACAGGGGGTGGGAGACCCAGTACTTC. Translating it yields CASSPDRGWETQYF.

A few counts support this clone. The CDR3 sequence is CASSPYGTGFDGYTF. The CDR3 coding sequence is TGTGCCAGCTCACCCTACGGGACAGGGTTTGATGGCTACACCTTC. The genes are TRBV18 and TRBJ1-2; 9 bases align to TRBD1. CDR3 size: 15 residues. The germline CDR1 and CDR2 sequences are KGHSH and LQKENI. With V trimmed by 3 bases and J by 6 bases, 8 bases remained unmatched.

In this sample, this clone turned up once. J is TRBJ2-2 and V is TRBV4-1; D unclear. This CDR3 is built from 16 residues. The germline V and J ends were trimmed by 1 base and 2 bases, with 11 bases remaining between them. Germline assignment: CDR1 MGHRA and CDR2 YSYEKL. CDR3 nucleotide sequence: TGCGCCAGCAGCCAAGTCGGCGACACAAACACCGGGGAGCTGTTTTTT. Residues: CASSQVGDTNTGELFF.

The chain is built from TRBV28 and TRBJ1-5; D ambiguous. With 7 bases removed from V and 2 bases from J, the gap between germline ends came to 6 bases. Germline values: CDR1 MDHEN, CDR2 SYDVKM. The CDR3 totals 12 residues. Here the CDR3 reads CASMRGNQPQHF. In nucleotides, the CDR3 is TGTGCCAGCATGAGGGGCAATCAGCCCCAGCATTTT.

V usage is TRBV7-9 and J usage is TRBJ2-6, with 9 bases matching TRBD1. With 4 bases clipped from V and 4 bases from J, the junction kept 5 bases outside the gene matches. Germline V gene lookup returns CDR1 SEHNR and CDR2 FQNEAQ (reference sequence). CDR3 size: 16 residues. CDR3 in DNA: TGTGCCAGCAGCTCGGACAGGGGACCAGGGGCCAACGTCCTGACTTTC. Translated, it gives CASSSDRGPGANVLTF.

The CDR3 sequence: CASSPKFRTGRGLYEQYF. Written as DNA, the CDR3 is TGTGCCAGCAGCCCCAAATTTCGGACAGGGCGAGGTCTCTACGAGCAGTACTTC. This chain uses TRBV7-9 with TRBJ2-7; 8 bases are shared with TRBD1. There are 18 residues in the CDR3. CDR1 and CDR2 from the germline V gene are SEHNR and FQNEAQ (reference sequence). J was trimmed by 3 bases and V by 5 bases; bases with no gene match: 18.

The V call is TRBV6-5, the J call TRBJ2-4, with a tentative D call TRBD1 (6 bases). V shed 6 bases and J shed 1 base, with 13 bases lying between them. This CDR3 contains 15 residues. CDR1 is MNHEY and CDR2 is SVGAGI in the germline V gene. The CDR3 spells CASRSTQGAKNIQYF. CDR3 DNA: TGTGCCAGCAGGTCAACCCAGGGGGCCAAAAACATTCAGTACTTC.

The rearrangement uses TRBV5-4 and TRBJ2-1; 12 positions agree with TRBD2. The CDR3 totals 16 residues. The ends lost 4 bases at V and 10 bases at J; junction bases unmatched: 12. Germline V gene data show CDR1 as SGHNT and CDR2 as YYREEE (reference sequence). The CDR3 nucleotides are TGTGCCAGCAGCGAATTTCTAGCGGGGGGGTTTGGGGAGCAGTTCTTC. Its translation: CASSEFLAGGFGEQFF.

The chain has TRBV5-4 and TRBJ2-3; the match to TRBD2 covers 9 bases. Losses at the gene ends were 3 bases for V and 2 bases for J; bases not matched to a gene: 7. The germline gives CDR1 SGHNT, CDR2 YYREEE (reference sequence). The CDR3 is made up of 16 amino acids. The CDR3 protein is CASSWGLAGSTDTQYF. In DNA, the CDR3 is TGTGCCAGCAGCTGGGGACTAGCCGGTTCCACAGATACGCAGTATTTT.

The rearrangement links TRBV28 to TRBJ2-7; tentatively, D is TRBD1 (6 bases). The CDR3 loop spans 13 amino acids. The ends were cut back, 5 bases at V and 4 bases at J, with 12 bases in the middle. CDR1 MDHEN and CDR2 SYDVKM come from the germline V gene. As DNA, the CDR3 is TGTGCCAGCAGTCGGGCAGGGGTTTACGAGCAGTACTTC. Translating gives CASSRAGVYEQYF.